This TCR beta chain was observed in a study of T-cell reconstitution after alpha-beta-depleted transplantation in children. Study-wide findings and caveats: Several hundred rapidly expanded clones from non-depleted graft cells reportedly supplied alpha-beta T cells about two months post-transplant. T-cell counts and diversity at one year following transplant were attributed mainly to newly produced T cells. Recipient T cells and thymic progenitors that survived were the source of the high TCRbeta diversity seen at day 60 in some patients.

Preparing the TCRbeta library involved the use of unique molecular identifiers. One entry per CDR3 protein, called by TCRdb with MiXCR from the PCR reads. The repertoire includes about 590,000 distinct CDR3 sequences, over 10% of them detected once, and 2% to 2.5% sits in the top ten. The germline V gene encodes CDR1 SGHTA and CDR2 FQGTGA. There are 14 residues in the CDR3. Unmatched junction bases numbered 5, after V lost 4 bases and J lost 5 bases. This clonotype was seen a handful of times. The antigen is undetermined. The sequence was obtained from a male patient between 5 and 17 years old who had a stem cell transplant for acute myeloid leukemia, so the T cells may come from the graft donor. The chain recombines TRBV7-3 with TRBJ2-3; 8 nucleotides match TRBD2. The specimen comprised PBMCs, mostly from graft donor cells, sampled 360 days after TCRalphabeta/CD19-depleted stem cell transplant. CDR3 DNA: TGTGCCAGCAGCTCGGGACTAGAAGGAGATACGCAGTATTTT. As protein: CASSSGLEGDTQYF.